Listed here are 2 T cell receptor beta chains from one sample, sequenced in a study of vaccination and CD4 T cells after COVID-19. Treatment described: roughly ten-day PBMC culture with coronavirus spike peptide pools or control peptides (ViraFEST assay). Cultured CD4+ T-cell DNA underwent Oncomine TCR Beta short-read sequencing. In TCRdb, the PCR reads were re-called with MiXCR into one record per CDR3 protein. The sample carries 12,000 to 15,000 distinct CDR3 sequences, just under 35% recorded once. No antigens are known for them. Sequences were obtained from cultured CD4+ T cells from blood. The receptors come from a human donor with COVID-19.

The chain uses TRBV7-6 and TRBJ1-4; D is undetermined. Trimming removed 1 base from V and 7 bases from J, with 13 bases in between. Per germline, CDR1 SGHVS and CDR2 FNYEAQ. CDR3 size: 15 residues. The CDR3 loop reads CASSLEIGSREKLFF. The CDR3 DNA follows: TGTGCCAGCAGCTTAGAAATCGGGTCGCGTGAAAAACTGTTTTTT.

This clonotype was seen more than once but under ten times. The chain combines TRBV18 with TRBJ1-5; D remains ambiguous. CDR1 is KGHSH and CDR2 is LQKENI in the germline V gene. The V gene lost 0 bases and the J gene lost 11 bases, with 11 bases spanning the gap. This CDR3 has 13 amino acids. The CDR3 coding sequence is TGTGCCAGCTCACCACCGGGGTTCCCGACCCAGCATTTT. Translating gives CASSPPGFPTQHF.